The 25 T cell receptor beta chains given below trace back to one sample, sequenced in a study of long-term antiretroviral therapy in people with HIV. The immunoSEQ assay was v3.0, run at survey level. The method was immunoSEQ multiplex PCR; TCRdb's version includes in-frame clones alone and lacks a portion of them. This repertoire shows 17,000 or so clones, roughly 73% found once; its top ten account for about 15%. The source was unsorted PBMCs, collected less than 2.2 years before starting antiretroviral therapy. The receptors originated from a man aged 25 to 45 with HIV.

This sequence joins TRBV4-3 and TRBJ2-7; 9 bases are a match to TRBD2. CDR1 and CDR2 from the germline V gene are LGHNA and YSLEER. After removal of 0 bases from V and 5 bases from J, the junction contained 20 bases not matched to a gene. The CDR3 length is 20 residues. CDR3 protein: CASSQDKAGVWVAGVHEQYF. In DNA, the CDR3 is TGCGCCAGCAGCCAAGATAAGGCCGGGGTATGGGTAGCGGGAGTTCACGAGCAGTACTTC.

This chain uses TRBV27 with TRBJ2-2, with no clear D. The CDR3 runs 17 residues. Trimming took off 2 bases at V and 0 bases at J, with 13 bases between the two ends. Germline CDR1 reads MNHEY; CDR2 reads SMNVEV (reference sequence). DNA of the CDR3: TGTGCCAGCAGTTTAGTCGGCGTGGTCGCGAACACCGGGGAGCTGTTTTTT. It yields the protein CASSLVGVVANTGELFF.

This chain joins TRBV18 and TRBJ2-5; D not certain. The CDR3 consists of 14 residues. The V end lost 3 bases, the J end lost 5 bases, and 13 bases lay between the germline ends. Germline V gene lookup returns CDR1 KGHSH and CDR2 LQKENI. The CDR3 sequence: CASSPTGDGETQYF. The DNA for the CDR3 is TGTGCCAGCTCACCGACTGGTGATGGGGAGACCCAGTACTTC.

The CDR3 is CSVRQGVQETQYF. CDR3 DNA sequence: TGCAGCGTTCGGCAGGGGGTACAAGAGACCCAGTACTTC. The chain has TRBV29-1 and TRBJ2-5, with 7 nucleotides matching TRBD1. Germline CDR1 is SQVTM and CDR2 is ANQGSEA. V dropped 5 bases and J dropped 2; count of bases not matched to a gene: 5. This CDR3 is built from 13 residues.

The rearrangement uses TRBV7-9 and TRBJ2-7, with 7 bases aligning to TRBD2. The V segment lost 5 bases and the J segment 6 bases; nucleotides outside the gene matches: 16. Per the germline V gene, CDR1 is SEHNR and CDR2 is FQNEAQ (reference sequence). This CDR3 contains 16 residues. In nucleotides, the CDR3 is TGTGCCAGCAGCCCCTCCTCAGTCGCGGGAGTTCTCGAGCAGTACTTC. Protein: CASSPSSVAGVLEQYF.

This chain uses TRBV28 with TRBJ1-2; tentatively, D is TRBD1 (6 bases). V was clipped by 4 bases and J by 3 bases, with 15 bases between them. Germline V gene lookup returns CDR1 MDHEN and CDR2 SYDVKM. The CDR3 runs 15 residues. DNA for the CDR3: TGTGCCAGCAGTTCCCCCGGGGGGGGCGACTATGGCTACACCTTC. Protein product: CASSSPGGGDYGYTF.

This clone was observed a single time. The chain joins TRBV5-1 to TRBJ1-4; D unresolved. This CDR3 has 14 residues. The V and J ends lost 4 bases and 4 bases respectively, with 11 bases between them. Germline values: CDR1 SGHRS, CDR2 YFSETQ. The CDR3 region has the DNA TGCGCCAGCAGCACGTACGGAGGTAATGAAAAACTGTTTTTT. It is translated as CASSTYGGNEKLFF.

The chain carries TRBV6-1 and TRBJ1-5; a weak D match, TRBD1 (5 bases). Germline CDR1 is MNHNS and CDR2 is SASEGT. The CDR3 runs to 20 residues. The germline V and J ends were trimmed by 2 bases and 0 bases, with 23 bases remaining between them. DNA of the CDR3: TGTGCCAGCAGTGAATCCCCGGGCCAGGGCCCTTCGTATAGCAATCAGCCCCAGCATTTT. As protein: CASSESPGQGPSYSNQPQHF.

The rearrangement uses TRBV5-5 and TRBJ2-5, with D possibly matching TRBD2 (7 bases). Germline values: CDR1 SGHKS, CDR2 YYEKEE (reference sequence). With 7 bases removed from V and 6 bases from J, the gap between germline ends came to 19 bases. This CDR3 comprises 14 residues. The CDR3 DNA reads TGTGCCAGCTCCAAATCTTTCGGGGGGCAGACCCAGTACTTC. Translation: CASSKSFGGQTQYF.

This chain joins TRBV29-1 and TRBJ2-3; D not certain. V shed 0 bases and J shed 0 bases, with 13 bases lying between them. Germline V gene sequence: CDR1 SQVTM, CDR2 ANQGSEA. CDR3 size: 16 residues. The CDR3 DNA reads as TGCAGCGTTGAAGATCTTAGGGCGGCTAGCACAGATACGCAGTATTTT. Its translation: CSVEDLRAASTDTQYF.

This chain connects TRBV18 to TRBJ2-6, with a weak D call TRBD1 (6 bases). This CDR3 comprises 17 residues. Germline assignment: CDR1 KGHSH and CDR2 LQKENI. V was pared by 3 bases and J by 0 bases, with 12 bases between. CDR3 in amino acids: CASSPGTPDSGANVLTF. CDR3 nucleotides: TGTGCCAGCTCACCGGGGACACCAGACTCTGGGGCCAACGTCCTGACTTTC.

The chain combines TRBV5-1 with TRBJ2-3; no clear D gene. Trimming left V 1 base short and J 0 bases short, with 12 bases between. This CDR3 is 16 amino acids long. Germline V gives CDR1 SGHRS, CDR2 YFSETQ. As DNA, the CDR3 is TGCGCCAGCAGCTTGTCGTCCCGCCCGAGCACAGATACGCAGTATTTT. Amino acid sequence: CASSLSSRPSTDTQYF.

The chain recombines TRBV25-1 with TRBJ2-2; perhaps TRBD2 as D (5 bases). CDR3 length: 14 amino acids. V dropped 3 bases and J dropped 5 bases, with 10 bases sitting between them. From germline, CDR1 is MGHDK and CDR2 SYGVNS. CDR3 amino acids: CASSDLRATGELFF. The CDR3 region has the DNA TGTGCCAGCAGTGACCTGAGGGCAACCGGGGAGCTGTTTTTT.

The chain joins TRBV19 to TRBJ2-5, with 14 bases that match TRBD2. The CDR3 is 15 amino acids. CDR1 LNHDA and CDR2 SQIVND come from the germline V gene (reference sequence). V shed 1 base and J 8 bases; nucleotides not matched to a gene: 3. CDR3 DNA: TGTGCCAGTAGTATAGGGACTAGCGGGGGGCAAACCCAGTACTTC. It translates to CASSIGTSGGQTQYF.

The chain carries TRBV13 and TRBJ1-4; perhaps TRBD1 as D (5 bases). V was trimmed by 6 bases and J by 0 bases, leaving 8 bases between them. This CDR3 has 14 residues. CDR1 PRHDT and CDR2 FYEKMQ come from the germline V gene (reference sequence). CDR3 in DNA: TGTGCCAGCAGAACGACAGCAACTAATGAAAAACTGTTTTTT. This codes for CASRTTATNEKLFF.

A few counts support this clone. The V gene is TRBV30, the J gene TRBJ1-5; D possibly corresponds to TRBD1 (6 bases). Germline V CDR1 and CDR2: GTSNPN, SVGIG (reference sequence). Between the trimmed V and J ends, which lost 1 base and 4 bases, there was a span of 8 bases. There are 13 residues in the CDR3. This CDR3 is CAWSGQANQPQHF. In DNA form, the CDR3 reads TGTGCCTGGAGTGGACAGGCTAATCAGCCCCAGCATTTT.

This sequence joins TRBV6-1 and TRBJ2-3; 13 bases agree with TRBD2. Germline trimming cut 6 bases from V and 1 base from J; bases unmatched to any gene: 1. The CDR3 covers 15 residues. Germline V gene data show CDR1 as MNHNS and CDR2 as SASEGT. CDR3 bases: TGTGCCAGCAGCGGACTAGCGGGAGGCACAGATACGCAGTATTTT. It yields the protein CASSGLAGGTDTQYF.

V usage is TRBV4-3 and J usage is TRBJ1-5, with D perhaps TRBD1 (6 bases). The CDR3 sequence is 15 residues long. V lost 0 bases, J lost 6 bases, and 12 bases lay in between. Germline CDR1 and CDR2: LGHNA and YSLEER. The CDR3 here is CASSQDSQGFQPQHF. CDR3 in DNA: TGCGCCAGCAGCCAAGATAGTCAGGGGTTTCAGCCCCAGCATTTT.

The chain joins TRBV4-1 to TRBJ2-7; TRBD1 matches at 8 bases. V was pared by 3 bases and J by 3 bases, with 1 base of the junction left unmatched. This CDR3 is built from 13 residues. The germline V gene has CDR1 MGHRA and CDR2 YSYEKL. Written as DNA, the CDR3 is TGCGCCAGCAGCCACGGACAGGGCTACGAGCAGTACTTC. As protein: CASSHGQGYEQYF.

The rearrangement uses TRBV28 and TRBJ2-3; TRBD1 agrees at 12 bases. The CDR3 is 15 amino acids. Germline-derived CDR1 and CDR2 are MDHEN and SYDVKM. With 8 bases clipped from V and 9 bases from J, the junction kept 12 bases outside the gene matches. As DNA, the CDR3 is TGTGCCAGCCTATCCGGGACAGGGGGCGGGGGGACGCAGTATTTT. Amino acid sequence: CASLSGTGGGGTQYF.

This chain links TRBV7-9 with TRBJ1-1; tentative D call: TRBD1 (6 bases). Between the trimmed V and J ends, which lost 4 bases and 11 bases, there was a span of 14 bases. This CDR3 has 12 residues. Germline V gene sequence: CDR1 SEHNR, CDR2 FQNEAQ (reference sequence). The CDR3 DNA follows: TGTGCCAGCAGCTCTCCGGACAGAACGGCTTTCTTT. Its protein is CASSSPDRTAFF.

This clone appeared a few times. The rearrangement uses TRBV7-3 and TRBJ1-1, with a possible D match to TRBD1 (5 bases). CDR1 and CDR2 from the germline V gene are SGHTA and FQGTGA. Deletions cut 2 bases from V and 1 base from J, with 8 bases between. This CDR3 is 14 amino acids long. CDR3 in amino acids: CASSLHQGNTEAFF. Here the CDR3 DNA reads TGTGCCAGCAGCTTACATCAGGGGAACACTGAAGCTTTCTTT.

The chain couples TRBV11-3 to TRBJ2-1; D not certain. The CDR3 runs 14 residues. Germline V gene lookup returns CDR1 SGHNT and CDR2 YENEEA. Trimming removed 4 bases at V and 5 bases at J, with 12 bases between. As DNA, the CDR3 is TGTGCCAGCAGCTCGCACCCGCTAGACAATGAGCAGTTCTTC. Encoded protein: CASSSHPLDNEQFF.

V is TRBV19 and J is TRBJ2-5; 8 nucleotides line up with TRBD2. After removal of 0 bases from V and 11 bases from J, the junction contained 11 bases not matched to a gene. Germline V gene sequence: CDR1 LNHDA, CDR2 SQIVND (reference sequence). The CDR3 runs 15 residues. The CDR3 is CASSIDGTRGTTQYF. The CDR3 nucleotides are TGTGCCAGTAGTATAGACGGGACTAGGGGTACGACTCAGTACTTC.

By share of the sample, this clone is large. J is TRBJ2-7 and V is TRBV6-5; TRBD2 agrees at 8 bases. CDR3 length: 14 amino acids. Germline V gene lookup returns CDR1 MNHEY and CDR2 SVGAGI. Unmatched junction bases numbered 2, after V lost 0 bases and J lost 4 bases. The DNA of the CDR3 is TGTGCCAGCAGTTACTCACTAGCGGAGTACGAGCAGTACTTC. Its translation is CASSYSLAEYEQYF.